This T cell receptor (beta chain) appears in the sequencing data of a study of T cell responses to AZD1222 COVID-19 vaccine. The protocol was immunoSEQ multiplex PCR, while the TCRdb copy is restricted to in-frame clones and leaves out a portion. The data show about 150,000 clones, less than 90% seen once. Germline CDR1 and CDR2: SGHNT and YENEEA. V lost 4 bases to trimming and J lost 0 bases; unmatched junction nucleotides: 18. The CDR3 has 19 residues. Regarding this clone: Its target is not known.

Points from the study as a whole: Spike regions recognized by vaccine-associated CD4 TCRs spanned the protein, led by 160-218 and 743-854.

Sample: peripheral blood, taken on day 0 of AZD1222 vaccination. The sequence was obtained from an adult in good health. This rearrangement joins TRBV11-3 to TRBJ2-7; TRBD2 agrees at 7 bases. The CDR3 reads CASSSSPREGGFISYEQYF. CDR3 DNA: TGTGCCAGCAGCTCCAGTCCCAGGGAGGGTGGGTTTATCTCCTACGAGCAGTACTTC.